These T cell receptor beta chains were read from a single sample in a study of glioma-infiltrating T cells. TCRdb processed the multiplex PCR reads anew with MiXCR; each CDR3 protein has one entry. The sample has over 80,000 distinct CDR3 sequences, approximately 39% seen once. The sequencing input was glioma tissue, nonneoplastic brain tissue, or PBMCs (not recorded which). These receptors were obtained from a human donor with low-grade glioma or glioblastoma, undergoing nonglioma brain surgery, or in good health (not recorded which). Both conserved end residues are part of each CDR3. D genes are given only for firm matches. Part of the rows lack a size; the others show once, few, many or a class for expanded clones.

J	size	D	V	DNA	CDR3
TRBJ1-1	many	.	TRBV18	TGTGCCAGCTCAAGGACGCAAGCCGATAACACTGAAGCTTTCTTT	CASSRTQADNTEAFF
TRBJ2-4	many	.	TRBV5-4	TGTGCCAGCAGGAAAGCCAAAAACATTCAGTACTTC	CASRKAKNIQYF
TRBJ1-2	.	TRBD1	TRBV29-1	TGCAGCGTTATAAAGGGACAGGGGAGCGGCTACACCTTC	CSVIKGQGSGYTF
TRBJ2-5	many	.	TRBV12-3/TRBV12-4	TGTGCCAGCAGTTCGTTCGAGACCCAGTACTTC	CASSSFETQYF
TRBJ2-1	many	TRBD2	TRBV27	TGTGCCAGCAGTCTAGCGGGACACTACTCCTACAATGAGCAGTTCTTC	CASSLAGHYSYNEQFF
TRBJ2-7	many	TRBD1	TRBV15	TGTGCCACCAGCGGACAGGGTGGGGGCTACGAGCAGTACTTC	CATSGQGGGYEQYF
TRBJ1-6	.	TRBD1	TRBV6-1	TGTGGCAGCCTAAAAGGCTGGACAGGGGCCGCCTATAATTCTCCCCTCCACTTT	CGSLKGWTGAAYNSPLHF
TRBJ2-1	.	.	TRBV20-1	TGCATTGCCCCTAACTTACAAAATAAGCAGTTCTTC	CIAPNLQNKQFF
TRBJ1-2	many	TRBD1	TRBV20-1	TGCAGTGCTAGGGACAGGGAAAGGGCATATGGCTACACCTTC	CSARDRERAYGYTF
TRBJ2-2	.	TRBD1	TRBV12-3/TRBV12-4	TGTGCCAGCAGCCTTGGACAGGGGAGGACCGGGGAGCTGTTTTTT	CASSLGQGRTGELFF
TRBJ1-2	.	TRBD1	TRBV2	TGTGCCAGCACAGTCCCTGGACAGGGCAGCTATGGCTACACCTTC	CASTVPGQGSYGYTF
TRBJ1-1	few	.	TRBV29-1	TGCTATGCCACTGAAGCTTTCTTT	CYATEAFF
TRBJ2-7	many	.	TRBV15	TGTGCCACCAGCGGACGGGCAGGATTCTCCTACGAGCAGTACTTC	CATSGRAGFSYEQYF
TRBJ2-5	many	.	TRBV24-1	TGTGCCACCAGTGACCCCGGGACGGAAGGGACCCAGTACTTC	CATSDPGTEGTQYF
TRBJ1-4	few	.	TRBV9	TGTGCCAGCAGCGCCCGGGGAGGGTATAATGAAAAACTGTTTTTT	CASSARGGYNEKLFF
TRBJ1-2	many	TRBD1	TRBV3-1	TGTGCCAGCAGCCAAGACCGGACAGGTCGGGTGTATGGCTACACCTTC	CASSQDRTGRVYGYTF